This T cell receptor (beta chain) was documented in a study of shared T cell receptors in the human thymus. CDR3 size: 13 residues. Germline V gives CDR1 SQVTM, CDR2 ANQGSEA. With regard to this clone: A junction end diverges from the germline sequence, so it may reflect a read error.

The repertoire was sequenced with immunoSEQ multiplex PCR; TCRdb's copy has only in-frame clones and lacks some. The repertoire holds roughly 700,000 clones, over 75% seen once, with about 0.01% in the top ten. These data also formed part of another study, on human thymus T cells. That source adds: Thymic resections from corrective heart surgery supplied the tissue. V and J gene usage appeared biased in thymic and blood repertoires. Related research described thymic repertoires that were highly overlapping among unrelated individuals.

V usage is TRBV29-1 and J usage is TRBJ2-6, with 7 bases lining up with TRBD1. The sequence derives from a boy under two years old with a congenital heart defect. The material sequenced was thymocytes. The CDR3 is CSAGTDGANVPTF. CDR3 nucleotide sequence: TGCAGCGCCGGGACAGATGGGGCCAACGTCCCGACTTTC.